These 21 T cell receptor beta chains were sequenced from one sample in a study of blood T cells in healthy people across ages. The authors ran a second PCR of roughly 6 to 12 cycles using a sample-barcoded 5' primer and a J-beta primer mix. One entry per CDR3 protein, called by TCRdb with MiXCR from the 5' RACE reads. In the table there are about 780,000 distinct CDR3 sequences, about 26% of which are singletons. This sample was also put to use in a study of T cells of mothers and their children.

Sample: blood. All receptors derive from a boy aged 5 to 17 in good health.

This sequence joins TRBV27 and TRBJ1-4, with a tentative D call TRBD1 (5 bases). In germline, CDR1 is MNHEY, CDR2 SMNVEV (reference sequence). The germline V and J ends were trimmed by 5 bases and 8 bases, with 12 bases remaining between them. CDR3 length: 13 amino acids. CDR3 coding DNA: TGTGCCAGCAGTCTAAGACAGCAGGAAAAACTGTTTTTT. Translating gives CASSLRQQEKLFF.

The rearrangement uses TRBV7-9 and TRBJ1-4; weak D call: TRBD1 (5 bases). The germline CDR1 and CDR2 sequences are SEHNR and FQNEAQ (reference sequence). Trimming took 3 bases from V and 0 from J, leaving 11 bases between them. This CDR3 has 16 residues. In DNA form, the CDR3 reads TGTGCCAGCAGCTTCCCGGGGGGAGCAACTAATGAAAAACTGTTTTTT. Residues: CASSFPGGATNEKLFF.

This clonotype was found a few times. The CDR3 bases are TGTGCCACCAGCCTGGGGCTCACCTACGAGCAGTACTTC. Protein: CATSLGLTYEQYF. V gene TRBV15 combines with J gene TRBJ2-7; D might be TRBD1 (5 bases). Between the trimmed V and J ends, which lost 5 bases and 2 bases, there was a span of 10 bases. CDR1 is LNHNV and CDR2 is YYDKDF in the germline V gene (reference sequence). This CDR3 comprises 13 residues.

This clonotype was found a few times. This CDR3 reads CAISESGGPQETQYF. The CDR3 DNA is TGTGCCATCAGTGAGAGCGGGGGCCCTCAAGAGACCCAGTACTTC. J is TRBJ2-5 and V is TRBV10-3, with TRBD2 matching 8 bases. With V trimmed by 2 bases and J by 2 bases, 4 bases remained unmatched. CDR1 ENHRY and CDR2 SYGVKD come from the germline V gene. The CDR3 spans 15 residues.

This clonotype was observed at least ten times. The genes are TRBV20-1 and TRBJ2-5; the D call may be TRBD1 or TRBD2 (7 bases each). V lost 4 bases to trimming and J lost 5 bases, with 14 bases between them. The CDR3 loop spans 13 amino acids. Per the germline V gene, CDR1 is DFQATT and CDR2 is SNEGSKA (reference sequence). CDR3 in amino acids: CSANPQGGETQYF. Written as DNA, the CDR3 is TGCAGTGCTAACCCGCAGGGGGGGGAGACCCAGTACTTC.

This clonotype was picked up many times. The V and J genes are TRBV5-1 and TRBJ2-1, with a tentative D call TRBD2 (6 bases). V was pared by 1 base and J by 7 bases, with 15 bases between. The germline V gene has CDR1 SGHRS and CDR2 YFSETQ. The CDR3 loop spans 15 amino acids. This CDR3 reads CASSLFQGGLNEQFF. The CDR3 DNA sequence: TGCGCCAGCAGCTTGTTCCAGGGAGGTTTGAATGAGCAGTTCTTC.

This chain uses TRBV27 with TRBJ1-5; D is ambiguous. The CDR3 extends over 17 amino acids. CDR1 is MNHEY and CDR2 is SMNVEV in the germline V gene (reference sequence). V dropped 6 bases and J dropped 3 bases, with 21 bases sitting between them. As DNA, the CDR3 is TGTGCCAGCAGCCCCTTTCTCTCGGGCCAAGCCAATCAGCCCCAGCATTTT. Its protein is CASSPFLSGQANQPQHF.

This clonotype came up a few times. The chain links TRBV27 to TRBJ2-7; TRBD1 is a possible D gene (5 bases). V dropped 0 bases and J dropped 8 bases, with 11 bases sitting between them. Germline CDR1 is MNHEY and CDR2 is SMNVEV (reference sequence). The length of the CDR3 is 13 residues. The CDR3 DNA reads TGTGCCAGCAGTTTATCCCGGACAAACAAGCAGTACTTC. Translating it yields CASSLSRTNKQYF.

The sample holds many counts of this clonotype. CDR3 coding DNA: TGCAGCGTTGGCAGGCGACTGAGCTCCTACGAGCAGTACTTC. Its translation is CSVGRRLSSYEQYF. J is TRBJ2-7 and V is TRBV29-1; D unresolved. V shed 4 bases and J shed 0 bases, with 13 bases lying between them. The CDR3 extends over 14 amino acids. The germline gives CDR1 SQVTM, CDR2 ANQGSEA.

This clonotype was found a few times. The rearrangement uses TRBV4-2 and TRBJ2-1; D may be TRBD2 (5 bases). The DNA end favors TRBJ2-7, so the J call may be wrong. Germline CDR1 LGHNA, CDR2 YNFKEQ. The CDR3 runs 15 residues. The DNA of the CDR3 is TGTGCCAGCAGCCCCCGGATGGGGAGCTCCTACGAGCAGTACTTC. It encodes CASSPRMGSSYEQYF.

The V and J genes are TRBV7-9 and TRBJ1-4; TRBD1 aligns across 7 bases. V gave up 5 bases and J gave up 6 bases; unmatched junction bases: 6. The germline V gene has CDR1 SEHNR and CDR2 FQNEAQ (reference sequence). The CDR3 spans 14 residues. CDR3 bases: TGTGCCAGCAGCCCGCTGCAGGGGGATGAAAAACTGTTTTTT. Residues: CASSPLQGDEKLFF.

The chain employs TRBV20-1 and TRBJ2-7; D gene uncertain. CDR3 size: 13 residues. V lost 6 bases, J lost 0 bases, and 12 bases lay in between. The germline V gene encodes CDR1 DFQATT and CDR2 SNEGSKA (reference sequence). The CDR3, as DNA: TGCAGTGCAACCCGAAGGAGCTCCTACGAGCAGTACTTC. It translates to CSATRRSSYEQYF.

The chain uses TRBV12-3 or TRBV12-4 and TRBJ2-5; 8 nucleotides line up with TRBD1. TRBJ2-1 matches the DNA end more closely, so the J call is doubtful. The CDR3 sequence is 14 residues long. The CDR3: CASSPRTGQDEQFF. The CDR3 DNA is TGTGCCAGCAGTCCGCGGACAGGGCAGGATGAGCAGTTCTTC.

V and J are TRBV5-1 and TRBJ2-1, with D possibly matching TRBD1 (5 bases). Trimming left V 4 bases short and J 6 bases short, with 8 bases between. This CDR3 region has 12 residues. In germline, CDR1 is SGHRS, CDR2 YFSETQ. CDR3 DNA: TGCGCCAGCAGCGCAGGGCCCAATGAGCAGTTCTTC. It is translated as CASSAGPNEQFF.

This clonotype was seen a few times. V usage is TRBV7-7 and J usage is TRBJ2-4; D might be TRBD2 (6 bases). CDR3 length: 14 amino acids. V was pared by 4 bases and J by 7 bases, with 14 bases between. Germline V gives CDR1 SSHAT, CDR2 FNYEAQ (reference sequence). CDR3 in DNA: TGTGCCAGCAGCTCCCCGGGACTCGGGAACATTCAGTACTTC. Protein sequence: CASSSPGLGNIQYF.

This clonotype was counted only a few times. One end of the junction is discordant with germline, which a read error may explain. The V call is TRBV6-6, the J call TRBJ2-3; no definite D call. CDR3 length: 14 residues. Looked up from germline, CDR1 is MNHNY and CDR2 is SVGAGI (reference sequence). The chain's CDR3 is CASSYSTGPDTLYF. CDR3 DNA sequence: TGTGCCAGCAGTTACTCGACGGGCCCAGATACGCTGTATTTT.

V usage is TRBV20-1 and J usage is TRBJ1-6; D gene unclear. The ends were cut back, 6 bases at V and 9 bases at J, with 21 bases in the middle. Looked up from germline, CDR1 is DFQATT and CDR2 is SNEGSKA (reference sequence). The CDR3 totals 15 residues. CDR3: CSALDTRVSISPLHF. For the CDR3, the DNA is TGCAGTGCCCTCGATACTCGGGTTTCAATTTCACCCCTCCACTTT.

The table lists this clonotype with a few counts. This chain uses TRBV14 with TRBJ2-5, with D perhaps matching TRBD2 (6 bases). The V and J ends lost 1 base and 5 bases respectively, with 20 bases between them. The CDR3 length is 17 residues. Germline values: CDR1 SGHDN, CDR2 FVKESK. For the CDR3, the DNA is TGTGCCAGCAGCCAAGGGGGACTCGGGGGATGGTTGGAGACCCAGTACTTC. Translated: CASSQGGLGGWLETQYF.

This clonotype was seen more than once but under ten times. DNA of the CDR3: TGCAGTGCTAGAGATCGGGACAAGTCCCTTTCCTACAATGAGCAGTTCTTC. Encoded protein: CSARDRDKSLSYNEQFF. The chain carries TRBV20-1 and TRBJ2-1, with a tentative D call TRBD1 (6 bases). The CDR3 has 17 amino acids. With 0 bases removed from V and 1 base from J, the gap between germline ends came to 16 bases. The germline V gene encodes CDR1 DFQATT and CDR2 SNEGSKA (reference sequence).

The J gene is TRBJ2-5, the V gene TRBV3-1; maybe TRBD2 (5 bases). The ends were cut back, 0 bases at V and 2 bases at J, with 16 bases in the middle. The V gene's germline CDR1 is LGHDT and CDR2 YNNKEL (reference sequence). This CDR3 is 17 amino acids long. The CDR3 spells CASSQESSFFQQETQYF. CDR3 nucleotides: TGTGCCAGCAGCCAAGAGTCTAGCTTTTTTCAGCAAGAGACCCAGTACTTC.

This clonotype showed up just a few times. This sequence joins TRBV9 and TRBJ1-4; 7 bases are shared with TRBD1. The length of the CDR3 is 14 residues. V shed 1 base and J 6 bases; nucleotides not matched to a gene: 3. In germline, CDR1 is SGDLS, CDR2 YYNGEE. The CDR3 nucleotides are TGTGCCAGCAGCGTACAAACAGGGGATGAAAAACTGTTTTTT. Protein sequence: CASSVQTGDEKLFF.